This T cell receptor (beta chain) was captured in a study of blood T cell repertoires in COVID-19. Across the whole study: Samples representing acute and convalescent COVID-19 were sourced from the United States, Italy and Spain. The analysed material was cDNA or gDNA that came from T cells, B-cell-depleted T cells, or PBMCs.

Original data processing: Reference gene primer amplification in the assay estimated nucleated cell counts. Generated by immunoSEQ multiplex PCR, the TCRdb table keeps only in-frame clones and is missing some. That table furnishes V, J and clone size, whereas the DNA furnished D and trimming. The repertoire holds about 75,000 clones, with roughly 90% as singletons. V dropped 5 bases and J dropped 2; count of bases not matched to a gene: 7. This CDR3 is 15 amino acids long. Germline V gives CDR1 MNHNY, CDR2 SVGAGI (reference sequence). This TCR was recovered from a human donor in a cohort sampled during active COVID-19. The sample consisted of peripheral blood. V and J are TRBV6-6 and TRBJ2-7; 9 nucleotides agree with TRBD1. CDR3 DNA: TGTGCCAGCAGTCTAACAGGGGGCGCAACCTACGAGCAGTACTTC. Its translation is CASSLTGGATYEQYF.